The clone carrying this T cell receptor (beta chain) was seen a few times. With some 200,000 irradiated, violet-dye-labeled stimulator cells, some 200,000 CFSE-labeled responder cells were plated. These data come from a study of graft-versus-host responses after intestinal transplantation. The protocol was immunoSEQ multiplex PCR, while the TCRdb copy is restricted to in-frame clones and leaves out a portion. Of 20,000 to 25,000 clones detected, about 48% appear once; the ten largest clones hold 1.3% to 1.5%. Trimming shortened V by 6 bases and J by 6 bases, and 6 bases separated the two germline ends. The CDR3 has 11 amino acids. CDR1 is MDHEN, CDR2 SYDVKM, per germline.

Sample: alloreactive CD8+ T cells from a mixed lymphocyte reaction culture, taken before transplantation. Subset meaning: CFSE-low proliferating T cells sorted from roughly 6-day pre-transplant mixed lymphocyte reaction (GvH or HvG direction). This TCR derives from a human patient who was an organ donor for intestinal transplantation. The rearrangement uses TRBV28 and TRBJ2-1, with D perhaps TRBD1 (6 bases). The CDR3, as DNA: TGTGCCAGCAGGGACAGCAATGAGCAGTTCTTC. Its translation: CASRDSNEQFF.